These T cell receptor beta chains were read from a single sample in a study of breast tumors, draining lymph nodes, adjacent tissues. TCRdb fed the multiplex PCR reads into MiXCR, producing one record per CDR3 protein. The sample lists under 250,000 distinct CDR3 sequences, roughly 32% occurring once. Sequenced: axillary lymph node tissue. These receptors originate from a female donor with breast cancer. Some clones in this sample may be carry-over from other donors' samples. The CDR3 runs from the conserved cysteine through the conserved F or W. Each record gives: CDR3 length, D gene, clone size, J gene, V gene, CDR3 protein, CDR3 DNA. A D gene is named only where the DNA matches it firmly. Clone size is shown for a subset of rows, as once, few, many or a class of expanded clone.

>14|-|many|TRBJ2-1|TRBV6-2/TRBV6-3
CASSYGLALNEQFF
TGTGCCAGCAGTTACGGGCTAGCACTCAATGAGCAGTTCTTC
>14|-|many|TRBJ1-2|TRBV4-1
CASSQDEQGWGYTF
TGCGCCAGCAGCCAAGATGAACAGGGCTGGGGCTACACCTTC
>13|-|many|TRBJ2-7|TRBV2
CASSREIIYEQYF
TGTGCCAGCAGCAGGGAAATAATTTACGAGCAGTACTTC
>18|TRBD2|-|TRBJ2-3|TRBV14
CASSQGRESGRGTDTQYF
TGTGCCAGCAGCCAAGGCAGGGAGTCCGGGAGGGGCACAGATACGCAGTATTTT
>14|-|few|TRBJ2-5|TRBV7-7
CARDAASRSETQYF
TGTGCTAGAGATGCTGCTAGCAGAAGCGAGACCCAGTACTTC
>12|TRBD2|-|TRBJ2-1|TRBV7-3
CASSGRVNEQFF
TGTGCCAGCAGCGGGAGGGTTAATGAGCAGTTCTTC
>15|-|-|TRBJ2-7|TRBV18
CASSRRGRGNYEQYF
TGTGCCAGCTCAAGACGGGGTCGGGGGAACTACGAGCAGTACTTC
>18|-|-|TRBJ2-2|TRBV5-1
CASSSGFPWSGSGRGAVF
TGCGCCAGCAGCTCGGGATTCCCGTGGTCGGGGAGTGGTCGGGGAGCTGTTTTT
>16|TRBD1|-|TRBJ1-5|TRBV7-2
CASSLLATGRGETQHF
TGTGCCAGCAGCTTACTCGCGACAGGGAGGGGAGAGACCCAGCATTTT
>12|TRBD1|many|TRBJ2-3|TRBV19
CASMGQHGTQYF
TGTGCCAGTATGGGACAGCACGGTACGCAGTATTTT